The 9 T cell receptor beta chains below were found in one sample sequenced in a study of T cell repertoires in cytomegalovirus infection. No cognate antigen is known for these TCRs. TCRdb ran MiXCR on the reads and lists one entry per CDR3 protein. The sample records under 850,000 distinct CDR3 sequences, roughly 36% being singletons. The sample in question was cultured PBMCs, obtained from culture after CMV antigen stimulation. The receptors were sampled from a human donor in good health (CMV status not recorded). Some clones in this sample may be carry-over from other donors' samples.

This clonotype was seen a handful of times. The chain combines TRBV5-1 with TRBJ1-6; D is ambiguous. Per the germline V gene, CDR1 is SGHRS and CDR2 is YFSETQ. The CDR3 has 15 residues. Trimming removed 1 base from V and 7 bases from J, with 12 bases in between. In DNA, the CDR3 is TGCGCCAGCAGCTTGAGGAGCGATATGAATTCACCCCTCCACTTT. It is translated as CASSLRSDMNSPLHF.

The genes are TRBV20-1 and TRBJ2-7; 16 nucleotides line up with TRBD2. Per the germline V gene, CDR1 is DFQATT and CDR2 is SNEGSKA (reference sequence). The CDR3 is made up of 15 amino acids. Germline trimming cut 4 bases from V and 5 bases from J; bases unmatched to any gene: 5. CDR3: CSAIVGTSGRDEQYF. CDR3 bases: TGCAGTGCTATCGTCGGGACTAGCGGGAGGGACGAGCAGTACTTC.

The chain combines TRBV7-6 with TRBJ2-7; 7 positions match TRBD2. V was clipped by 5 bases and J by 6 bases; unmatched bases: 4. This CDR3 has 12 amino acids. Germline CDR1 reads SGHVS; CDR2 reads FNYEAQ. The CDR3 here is CASSGLVGEQYF. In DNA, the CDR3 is TGTGCCAGCAGCGGACTAGTGGGCGAGCAGTACTTC.

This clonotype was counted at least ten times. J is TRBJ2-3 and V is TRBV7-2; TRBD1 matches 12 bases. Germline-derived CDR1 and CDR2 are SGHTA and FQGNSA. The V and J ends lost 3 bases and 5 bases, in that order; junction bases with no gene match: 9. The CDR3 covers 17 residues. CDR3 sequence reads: CASSFFLGQGARDTQYF. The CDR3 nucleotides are TGTGCCAGCAGCTTTTTCTTGGGACAGGGGGCGAGAGATACGCAGTATTTT.

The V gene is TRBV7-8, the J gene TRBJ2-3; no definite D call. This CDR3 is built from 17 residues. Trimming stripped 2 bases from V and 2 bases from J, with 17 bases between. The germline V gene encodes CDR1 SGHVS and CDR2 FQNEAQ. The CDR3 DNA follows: TGTGCCAGCAGCTTACCCAGGACGGTAACAATCACAGATACGCAGTATTTT. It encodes CASSLPRTVTITDTQYF.

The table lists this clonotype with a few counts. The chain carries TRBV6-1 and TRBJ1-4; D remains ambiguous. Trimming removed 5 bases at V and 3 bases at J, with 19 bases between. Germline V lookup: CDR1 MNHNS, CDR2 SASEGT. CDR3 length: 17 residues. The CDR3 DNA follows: TGTGCCAGCAGTTCCGGGTTTATTGGGGAACCTAATGAAAAACTGTTTTTT. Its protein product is CASSSGFIGEPNEKLFF.

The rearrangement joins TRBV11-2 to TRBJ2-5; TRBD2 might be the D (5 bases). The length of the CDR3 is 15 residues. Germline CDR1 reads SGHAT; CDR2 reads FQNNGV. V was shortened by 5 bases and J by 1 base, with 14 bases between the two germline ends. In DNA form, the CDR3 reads TGTGCCAGCAGCGAAGACTGGAGCGGCCAAGAGACCCAGTACTTC. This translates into CASSEDWSGQETQYF.

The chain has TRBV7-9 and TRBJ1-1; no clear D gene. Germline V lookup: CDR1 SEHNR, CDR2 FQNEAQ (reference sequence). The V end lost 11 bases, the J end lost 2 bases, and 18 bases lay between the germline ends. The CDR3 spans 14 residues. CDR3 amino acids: CAGANERVNTEAFF. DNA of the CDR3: TGTGCCGGAGCAAATGAGCGGGTAAACACTGAAGCTTTCTTT.

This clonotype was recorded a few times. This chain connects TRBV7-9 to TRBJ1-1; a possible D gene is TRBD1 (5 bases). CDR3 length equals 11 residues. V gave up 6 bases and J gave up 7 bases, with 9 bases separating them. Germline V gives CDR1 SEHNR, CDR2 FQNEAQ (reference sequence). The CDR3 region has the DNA TGTGCCAGCAGGGGGCGGAGTGAAGCTTTCTTT. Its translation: CASRGRSEAFF.